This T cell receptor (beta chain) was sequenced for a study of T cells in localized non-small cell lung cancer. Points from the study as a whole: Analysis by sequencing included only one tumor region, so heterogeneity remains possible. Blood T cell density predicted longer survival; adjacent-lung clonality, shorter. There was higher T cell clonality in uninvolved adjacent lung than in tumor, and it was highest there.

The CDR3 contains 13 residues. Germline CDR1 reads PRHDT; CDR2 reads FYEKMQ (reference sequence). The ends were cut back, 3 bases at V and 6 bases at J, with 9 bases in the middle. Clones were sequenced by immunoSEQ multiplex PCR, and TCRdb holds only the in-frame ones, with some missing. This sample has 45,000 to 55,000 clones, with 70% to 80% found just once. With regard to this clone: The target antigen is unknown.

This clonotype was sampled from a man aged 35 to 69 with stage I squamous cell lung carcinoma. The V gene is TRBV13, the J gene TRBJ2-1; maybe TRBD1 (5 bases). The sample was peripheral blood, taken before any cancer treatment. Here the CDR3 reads CASSFYQGNEQFF. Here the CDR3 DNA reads TGTGCCAGCAGCTTTTATCAGGGCAATGAGCAGTTCTTC.